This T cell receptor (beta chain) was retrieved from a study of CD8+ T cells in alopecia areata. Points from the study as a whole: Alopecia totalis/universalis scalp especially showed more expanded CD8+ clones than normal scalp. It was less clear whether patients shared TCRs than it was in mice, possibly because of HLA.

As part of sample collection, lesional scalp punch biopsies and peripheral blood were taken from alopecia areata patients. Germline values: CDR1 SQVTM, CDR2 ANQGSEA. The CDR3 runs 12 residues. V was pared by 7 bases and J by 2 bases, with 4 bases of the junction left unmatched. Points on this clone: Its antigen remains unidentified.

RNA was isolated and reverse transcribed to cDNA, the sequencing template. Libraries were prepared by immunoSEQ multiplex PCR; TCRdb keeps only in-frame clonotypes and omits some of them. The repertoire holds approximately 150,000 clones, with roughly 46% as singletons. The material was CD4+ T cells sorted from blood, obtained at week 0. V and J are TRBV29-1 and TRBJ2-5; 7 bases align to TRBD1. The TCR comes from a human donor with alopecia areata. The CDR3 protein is CSGGQLQETQYF. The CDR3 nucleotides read TGCAGCGGGGGACAGCTTCAAGAGACCCAGTACTTC.